This record looks at one T cell receptor beta chain sequence and its context. The data originate from a study of cytomegalovirus exposure and HLA in healthy donors. As for the study in general: The Caucasian-associated ancestry cluster held around 81% of 398 genotyped donors.

The CDR3 sequence is 14 residues long. V was trimmed by 3 bases and J by 6 bases, leaving 11 bases between them. Germline lookup yields CDR1 KGHSH and CDR2 LQKENI. The PCR ran on 60 Vbeta and 13 Jbeta primers. Assay used: immunoSEQ multiplex PCR; TCRdb lists only in-frame clones, some missing. Among fewer than 200,000 clones, around 73% were seen once, and the ten largest hold approximately 5.1%. Sequencing was done on a sample of PBMCs. This TCR came from a woman younger than 35 in good health and CMV-seropositive. V and J are TRBV18 and TRBJ2-2, with D possibly being TRBD1 (6 bases). The CDR3 region has the DNA TGTGCCAGCTCACCGCAACAGGGCGCCGGGGAGCTGTTTTTT. Amino acid sequence: CASSPQQGAGELFF.